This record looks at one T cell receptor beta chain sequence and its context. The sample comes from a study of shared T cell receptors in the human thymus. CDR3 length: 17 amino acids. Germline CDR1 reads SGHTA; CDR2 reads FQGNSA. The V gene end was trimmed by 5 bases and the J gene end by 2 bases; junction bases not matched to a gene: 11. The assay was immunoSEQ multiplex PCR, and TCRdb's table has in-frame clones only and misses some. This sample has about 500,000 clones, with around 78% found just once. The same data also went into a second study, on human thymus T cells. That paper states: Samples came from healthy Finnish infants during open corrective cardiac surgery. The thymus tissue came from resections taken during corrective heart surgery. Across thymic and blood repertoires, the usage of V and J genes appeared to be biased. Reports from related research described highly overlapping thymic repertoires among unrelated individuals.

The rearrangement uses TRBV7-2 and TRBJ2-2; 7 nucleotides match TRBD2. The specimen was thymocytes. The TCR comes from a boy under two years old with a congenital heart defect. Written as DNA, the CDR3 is TGTGCCAGCAGCGCCCCCCGACTAGCTCTTAACACCGGGGAGCTGTTTTTT. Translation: CASSAPRLALNTGELFF.